These 7 T cell receptor beta chains originate from one sample sequenced in a study of blood T cell repertoires in COVID-19. Only in-frame clones appear in the TCRdb table, and some are missing; sequencing was by immunoSEQ multiplex PCR. The table has more than 150,000 clones, around 84% seen once; the top ten hold less than 3%. The sample consisted of peripheral blood. Every receptor here comes from a man aged 35 to 55 with active or convalescent COVID-19.

The chain joins TRBV18 to TRBJ2-7; TRBD2 agrees at 14 bases. This CDR3 comprises 14 residues. The J segment lost 6 bases and the V segment lost 6 bases, leaving 4 bases of the junction unmatched. CDR1 is KGHSH and CDR2 is LQKENI in the germline V gene. CDR3: CASSAGTSGGEQYF. CDR3 nucleotides: TGTGCCAGCTCGGCTGGGACTAGCGGGGGCGAGCAGTACTTC.

The chain has TRBV27 and TRBJ1-4, with D perhaps matching TRBD1 (5 bases). Germline V gene data show CDR1 as MNHEY and CDR2 as SMNVEV (reference sequence). The CDR3 is 15 residues long. The germline V and J ends were trimmed by 5 bases and 4 bases, with 14 bases remaining between them. This CDR3 reads CASSGLQDLNEKLFF. Here the CDR3 DNA reads TGTGCCAGCAGTGGACTACAGGACCTTAATGAAAAACTGTTTTTT.

The J gene is TRBJ1-5, the V gene TRBV12-3 or TRBV12-4; the D is unclear. CDR3 size: 13 residues. The V gene lost 6 bases and the J gene lost 5 bases, with 11 bases spanning the gap. The CDR3 DNA sequence: TGTGCCAGCAGCTCCGGAGGGTATCAGCCCCAGCATTTT. Translating it yields CASSSGGYQPQHF.

The chain links TRBV28 to TRBJ1-1; D unclear. CDR3 length: 12 amino acids. Germline V gene lookup returns CDR1 MDHEN and CDR2 SYDVKM. V was pared by 2 bases and J by 11 bases, with 12 bases between. CDR3 in DNA: TGTGCCAGCAGTTTAAAAGGTGGGAGGGCTTTCTTT. This gives the protein CASSLKGGRAFF. The full variable domain, rest sourced from reference TRBV28 and TRBJ1-1, is DVKVTQSSRYLVKRTGEKVFLECVQDMDHENMFWYRQDPGLGLRLIYFSYDVKMKEKGDIPEGYSVSREKKERFSLILESASTNQTSMYLCASSLKGGRAFFGQGTRLTVV.

This clone was recorded only once. The chain joins TRBV5-5 to TRBJ1-1; D call uncertain. The germline V gene encodes CDR1 SGHKS and CDR2 YYEKEE (reference sequence). With 7 bases removed from V and 1 base from J, the gap between germline ends came to 14 bases. CDR3 length equals 14 residues. The CDR3 nucleotides are TGTGCCAGCCGGAGGGCGATATCGAACACTGAAGCTTTCTTT. This encodes CASRRAISNTEAFF.

The chain uses TRBV6-5 and TRBJ1-5, with 7 bases that match TRBD1. V dropped 7 bases and J dropped 4; count of bases not matched to a gene: 4. This CDR3 contains 13 residues. Germline V lookup: CDR1 MNHEY, CDR2 SVGAGI. The CDR3 sequence: CASKAGGNQPQHF. In DNA form, the CDR3 reads TGTGCCAGCAAGGCAGGGGGGAATCAGCCCCAGCATTTT.

The rearrangement links TRBV4-1 to TRBJ1-2; D uncertain. Germline V gene data show CDR1 as MGHRA and CDR2 as YSYEKL. With 2 bases removed from V and 1 base from J, the gap between germline ends came to 5 bases. The CDR3 has 13 amino acids. The CDR3 sequence is CASSQSHNYGYTF. DNA of the CDR3: TGCGCCAGCAGCCAAAGCCATAACTATGGCTACACCTTC.